This T cell receptor (beta chain) derives from a study of CD8 T cells in ankylosing spondylitis. In regard to this clonotype: Its target is not known.

Quantitative 5'-RACE was performed with molecular barcodes, and it yielded the TCR beta libraries. TCRdb re-called the 5' RACE reads through MiXCR, storing one row per CDR3 protein. The table includes about 120,000 distinct CDR3 sequences, approximately 15% detected once. Study results and caveats: In ankylosing spondylitis patients, matched synovial fluid reportedly showed significant enrichment of disease-linked clones. As for the disease-linked clones, they showed a CD8+ phenotype and occurred at relatively low frequencies in peripheral blood. A motif of eight or nine highly homologous TCR beta variants was seen as apparently characteristic of ankylosing spondylitis blood.

The CDR3 consists of 15 residues. Looked up from germline, CDR1 is SGHDN and CDR2 is FVKESK. V shed 0 bases and J shed 0 bases, with 7 bases lying between them. The sequenced material came from blood, either unsorted or a sorted T cell fraction (not recorded which). This clonotype was obtained from a female donor with ankylosing spondylitis or in good health (not recorded which). This chain links TRBV14 with TRBJ2-3; no firm D call. CDR3 residues: CASSQDVTSTDTQYF. The CDR3 DNA is TGTGCCAGCAGCCAAGATGTGACGAGCACAGATACGCAGTATTTT.